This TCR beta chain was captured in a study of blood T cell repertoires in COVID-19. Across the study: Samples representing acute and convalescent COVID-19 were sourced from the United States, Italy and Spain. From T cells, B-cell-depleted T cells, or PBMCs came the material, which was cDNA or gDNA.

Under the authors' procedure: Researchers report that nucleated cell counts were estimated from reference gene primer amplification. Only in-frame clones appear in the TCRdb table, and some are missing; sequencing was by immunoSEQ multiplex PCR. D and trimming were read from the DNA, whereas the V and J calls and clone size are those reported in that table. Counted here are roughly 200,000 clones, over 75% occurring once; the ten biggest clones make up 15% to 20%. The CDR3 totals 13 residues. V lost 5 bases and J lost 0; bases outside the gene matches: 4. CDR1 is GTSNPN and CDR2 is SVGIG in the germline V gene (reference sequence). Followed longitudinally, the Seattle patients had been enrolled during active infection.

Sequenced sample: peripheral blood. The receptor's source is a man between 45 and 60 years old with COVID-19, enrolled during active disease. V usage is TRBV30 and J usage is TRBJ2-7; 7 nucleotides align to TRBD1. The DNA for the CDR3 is TGTGCCTGGGGTCAGGGGGTCTCCTACGAGCAGTACTTC. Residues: CAWGQGVSYEQYF.